The T cell receptor beta chain under discussion was sequenced for a study of T cells in localized non-small cell lung cancer. Germline V gene sequence: CDR1 LNHDA, CDR2 SQIVND (reference sequence). CDR3 length: 15 amino acids. The V end lost 2 bases, the J end lost 4 bases, and 13 bases lay between the germline ends. The assay was immunoSEQ multiplex PCR, and TCRdb's table has in-frame clones only and misses some. The sample has around 9,000 clones, around two fifths seen once. Note on this clone: Its cognate antigen is unknown.

Overall study results and limits: Longer overall survival accompanied higher blood T cell density. A median of around 60 clones ranked among the top 100 in tumor appeared in adjacent lung. Uninvolved adjacent lung, not tumor, had the highest T cell clonality.

The rearrangement links TRBV19 to TRBJ2-3; D might be TRBD1 (6 bases). This material consisted of lymph node tissue, taken before any cancer treatment. The origin of this receptor is a woman aged 35-75 years with stage I lung adenocarcinoma. The CDR3 coding sequence is TGTGCCAGTAGTATACAGGGGTGGAAGGCAGATACGCAGTATTTT. This gives the protein CASSIQGWKADTQYF.